Following are 30 T cell receptor beta chains from one sample sequenced in a study of cytomegalovirus exposure and HLA in healthy donors. The table came from immunoSEQ multiplex PCR; TCRdb's copy has only in-frame clones and leaves some out. Of 76,000 or so clones in the sample, approximately 93% were seen once. Sample: PBMCs. The receptors shown here come from a woman younger than 30 in good health and CMV-seropositive.

The V call is TRBV30, the J call TRBJ1-1; 8 bases agree with TRBD1. Germline lookup yields CDR1 GTSNPN and CDR2 SVGIG (reference sequence). The V and J ends lost 4 bases and 3 bases, in that order; junction bases with no gene match: 4. The CDR3 extends over 13 amino acids. CDR3 loop: CAWTGQADTEAFF. The CDR3 DNA sequence: TGTGCCTGGACGGGACAGGCGGACACTGAAGCTTTCTTT.

The chain is built from TRBV30 and TRBJ2-3, with 8 bases aligning to TRBD2. V was pared by 0 bases and J by 0 bases, with 5 bases of the junction left unmatched. Germline assignment: CDR1 GTSNPN and CDR2 SVGIG (reference sequence). The CDR3 length is 16 residues. Written as DNA, the CDR3 is TGTGCCTGGAGTGTAGGGGTAGCGGGGAGCACAGATACGCAGTATTTT. Residues: CAWSVGVAGSTDTQYF.

The rearrangement joins TRBV30 to TRBJ1-1; 7 bases map to TRBD1. Germline lookup yields CDR1 GTSNPN and CDR2 SVGIG (reference sequence). The CDR3 length is 13 residues. Trimming cost V 8 bases and J 1 base; bases outside gene matches: 7. CDR3 region: CAGNRGSNTEAFF. The CDR3 region has the DNA TGTGCCGGCAACAGGGGCTCGAACACTGAAGCTTTCTTT.

The chain carries TRBV4-3 and TRBJ1-2; the D gene is possibly TRBD1 (6 bases). Germline-derived CDR1 and CDR2 are LGHNA and YSLEER. The CDR3 has 16 residues. V gave up 2 bases and J gave up 4 bases, with 17 bases separating them. CDR3 residues: CASSQLGLTGPYGYTF. The DNA for the CDR3 is TGCGCCAGCAGCCAATTAGGTTTGACAGGCCCCTATGGCTACACCTTC.

This CDR3 reads CASSLVRQARQAFF. Here the CDR3 DNA reads TGTGCCAGCAGCTTAGTCAGACAGGCTCGGCAAGCTTTCTTT. The V and J genes are TRBV7-9 and TRBJ1-1; TRBD1 might be the D (6 bases). The germline V gene has CDR1 SEHNR and CDR2 FQNEAQ (reference sequence). The CDR3 covers 14 residues. The V gene lost 1 base and the J gene lost 9 bases, with 15 bases spanning the gap.

This sequence joins TRBV28 and TRBJ2-1, with 10 bases lining up with TRBD2. Germline V gene data show CDR1 as MDHEN and CDR2 as SYDVKM. The CDR3 extends over 16 amino acids. Trimming at V came to 3 bases and at J to 8 bases, leaving 10 bases not matched to a gene. Here the CDR3 reads CASSFLGLAPQDEQFF. The CDR3 DNA is TGTGCCAGCAGTTTCTTGGGACTAGCGCCCCAAGATGAGCAGTTCTTC.

J is TRBJ2-5 and V is TRBV6-1, with TRBD1 as a possible D gene (6 bases). V shed 8 bases and J shed 7 bases, with 23 bases lying between them. CDR3 length equals 15 residues. The germline V gene encodes CDR1 MNHNS and CDR2 SASEGT. As DNA, the CDR3 is TGTGCCAGCGGGGCGGACAGTGGGGCTGAAGGGACCCAGTACTTC. As protein: CASGADSGAEGTQYF.

The CDR3 is CASRTFDRGKVGELFF. The CDR3 coding sequence is TGTGCCAGCAGGACCTTTGACAGGGGGAAGGTCGGGGAGCTGTTTTTT. The chain joins TRBV28 to TRBJ2-2; 9 bases are a match to TRBD1. Germline V gene sequence: CDR1 MDHEN, CDR2 SYDVKM. After removal of 6 bases from V and 7 bases from J, the junction contained 12 bases not matched to a gene. The CDR3 runs 16 residues.

The gene calls are TRBV5-5 and TRBJ2-5; the D is unclear. V lost 4 bases and J 5 bases, leaving 12 bases between the germline ends. The CDR3 runs to 13 residues. Germline CDR1 and CDR2: SGHKS and YYEKEE (reference sequence). CDR3 nucleotide sequence: TGTGCCAGCAGCCCTGACCCGAGGGAGACCCAGTACTTC. This codes for CASSPDPRETQYF.

The chain combines TRBV25-1 with TRBJ1-5; D might be TRBD1 (6 bases). The CDR3 length is 14 residues. Germline CDR1 reads MGHDK; CDR2 reads SYGVNS. Trimming took 5 bases from V and 1 from J, leaving 9 bases between them. The CDR3 DNA reads as TGTGCCAGCAGTCTAACAGGGAGCAATCAGCCCCAGCATTTT. Its translation is CASSLTGSNQPQHF. Using reference TRBV25-1 and TRBJ1-5 for the parts outside the CDR3, the full variable domain is EADIYQTPRYLVIGTGKKITLECSQTMGHDKMYWYQQDPGMELHLIHYSYGVNSTEKGDLSSESTVSRIRTEHFPLTLESARPSHTSQYLCASSLTGSNQPQHFGDGTRLSIL.

The rearrangement links TRBV15 to TRBJ2-1, with TRBD2 matching 7 bases. Germline V CDR1 and CDR2: LNHNV, YYDKDF (reference sequence). The CDR3 covers 15 residues. Unmatched junction bases numbered 12, after V lost 6 bases and J lost 7 bases. CDR3 residues: CATSLLRGDMNEQFF. Written as DNA, the CDR3 is TGTGCCACCAGTCTACTTCGGGGGGATATGAATGAGCAGTTCTTC.

The chain employs TRBV4-1 and TRBJ2-7; 11 bases match TRBD1. V trimming: 3 bases; J trimming: 5 bases; junction bases outside the gene matches: 12. The CDR3 length is 17 residues. The germline V gene encodes CDR1 MGHRA and CDR2 YSYEKL. The CDR3: CASSQPEGGQGGDEQYF. CDR3 DNA sequence: TGCGCCAGCAGCCAGCCGGAGGGGGGACAGGGGGGAGACGAGCAGTACTTC.

This sequence joins TRBV28 and TRBJ1-2; 9 nucleotides match TRBD1. The ends lost 6 bases at V and 8 bases at J; junction bases unmatched: 10. The germline V gene has CDR1 MDHEN and CDR2 SYDVKM. This CDR3 contains 14 residues. CDR3 sequence: CASRRDRDLEGYTF. In DNA form, the CDR3 reads TGTGCCAGCAGGCGGGACAGGGACTTGGAGGGCTACACCTTC.

J is TRBJ2-7 and V is TRBV10-3, with 7 bases matching TRBD2. The CDR3 is 15 amino acids. V lost 7 bases and J lost 0; bases outside the gene matches: 9. Looked up from germline, CDR1 is ENHRY and CDR2 is SYGVKD. CDR3 DNA: TGTGCCATCACGAAGGCGGGCGGGGGCTCCTACGAGCAGTACTTC. Protein: CAITKAGGGSYEQYF.

The chain recombines TRBV7-8 with TRBJ2-5, with TRBD2 identical over 13 bases. The CDR3 is 16 amino acids. Germline CDR1 SGHVS, CDR2 FQNEAQ. The J segment lost 3 bases and the V segment lost 1 base, leaving 2 bases of the junction unmatched. CDR3 nucleotide sequence: TGTGCCAGCAGCTTAGGGACTAGCGGGAGTAAAGAGACCCAGTACTTC. Translation gives CASSLGTSGSKETQYF.

V is TRBV19 and J is TRBJ2-2, with 8 positions matching TRBD1. The trim removed 6 bases at V and 1 base at J, leaving 4 bases unmatched. The CDR3 has 15 amino acids. Looked up from germline, CDR1 is LNHDA and CDR2 is SQIVND (reference sequence). The CDR3 region has the DNA TGTGCCAGTAGCAGGACAGGGCGGAACACCGGGGAGCTGTTTTTT. This sequence encodes CASSRTGRNTGELFF.

The chain is built from TRBV14 and TRBJ1-2; TRBD1 is a possible D gene (6 bases). Germline V gene sequence: CDR1 SGHDN, CDR2 FVKESK. The CDR3 runs 14 residues. Trimming removed 0 bases at V and 7 bases at J, with 12 bases between. Here the CDR3 reads CASSQDSGGTGYTF. The DNA of the CDR3 is TGTGCCAGCAGCCAAGATTCGGGGGGCACTGGCTACACCTTC.

V is TRBV14 and J is TRBJ1-3; D is ambiguous. In germline, CDR1 is SGHDN, CDR2 FVKESK. The CDR3 spans 14 residues. Trimming removed 0 bases from V and 11 bases from J, with 14 bases in between. The CDR3 loop reads CASSQDHASPPIYF. In nucleotides, the CDR3 is TGTGCCAGCAGCCAAGATCACGCCAGTCCCCCCATATATTTT.

The CDR3 protein is CASSLGGGGPTSYNEQFF. CDR3 bases: TGTGCCAGCAGCTTAGGGGGCGGGGGACCAACCTCCTACAATGAGCAGTTCTTC. The V and J genes are TRBV7-6 and TRBJ2-1; 7 bases line up with TRBD2. CDR3 length equals 18 residues. Trimming cost V 1 base and J 0 bases; bases outside gene matches: 9. Germline V lookup: CDR1 SGHVS, CDR2 FNYEAQ.

The CDR3 coding sequence is TGCGCCAGCAGTCAATGTTTGGGAGGGTTCACAGATACGCAGTATTTT. Translated: CASSQCLGGFTDTQYF. The gene calls are TRBV23-1 and TRBJ2-3; the match to TRBD2 covers 7 bases. TRBV23-1 counts as an open reading frame of uncertain function. This CDR3 spans 16 amino acids. With 1 base clipped from V and 2 bases from J, the junction kept 6 bases outside the gene matches.

The chain joins TRBV7-2 to TRBJ1-1; TRBD1 matches at 8 bases. Germline trimming cut 5 bases from V and 5 bases from J; bases unmatched to any gene: 7. The CDR3 contains 14 residues. The V gene's germline CDR1 is SGHTA and CDR2 FQGNSA. The CDR3 protein is CASSARQGWTEAFF. For the CDR3, the DNA is TGTGCCAGCAGCGCCCGACAGGGGTGGACTGAAGCTTTCTTT.

This chain connects TRBV10-3 to TRBJ2-7; 7 bases fit TRBD2. CDR1 is ENHRY and CDR2 is SYGVKD in the germline V gene. The V gene end was trimmed by 6 bases and the J gene end by 0 bases; junction bases not matched to a gene: 20. This CDR3 contains 19 residues. The CDR3 loop reads CAISSGGAGIPSLSYEQYF. The CDR3 coding sequence is TGTGCCATCAGCTCGGGGGGAGCGGGGATTCCCTCCCTCTCCTACGAGCAGTACTTC.

The chain uses TRBV4-3 and TRBJ2-7, with a possible D match to TRBD1 (6 bases). Trimming stripped 5 bases from V and 6 bases from J, with 20 bases between. The CDR3 totals 15 residues. Germline CDR1 LGHNA, CDR2 YSLEER. The CDR3 reads CASSTRTDNLREQYF. The DNA for the CDR3 is TGCGCCAGCAGCACTCGGACAGACAACCTACGCGAGCAGTACTTC.

This chain joins TRBV19 and TRBJ2-2; a weak D match, TRBD2 (6 bases). V lost 3 bases and J lost 5, with 13 bases in between. Germline CDR1 is LNHDA and CDR2 is SQIVND (reference sequence). The CDR3 is 15 amino acids. The CDR3, as DNA: TGTGCCAGTAGTATTTCCGGGGGTAGTACCGGGGAGCTGTTTTTT. It translates to CASSISGGSTGELFF. The whole variable domain, remainder taken from reference TRBV19 and TRBJ2-2, is DGGITQSPKYLFRKEGQNVTLSCEQNLNHDAMYWYRQDPGQGLRLIYYSQIVNDFQKGDIAEGYSVSREKKESFPLTVTSAQKNPTAFYLCASSISGGSTGELFFGEGSRLTVL.

The CDR3 DNA follows: TGCGCCAGCAGCCAAGGTCACAGGAGTAATGAAAAACTGTTTTTT. It encodes CASSQGHRSNEKLFF. The V call is TRBV4-3, the J call TRBJ1-4; perhaps TRBD1 as D (5 bases). Germline-derived CDR1 and CDR2 are LGHNA and YSLEER. Trimming left V 1 base short and J 4 bases short, with 10 bases between. This CDR3 is 15 amino acids long.

V usage is TRBV4-1 and J usage is TRBJ2-1; 16 bases fit TRBD2. The CDR3 sequence is 18 residues long. CDR1 is MGHRA, CDR2 YSYEKL, per germline. J gave up 5 bases and V 4 bases, and 8 bases lay outside the gene matches. The CDR3 nucleotides read TGCGCCAGCAGCCTGACGGGACTAGCGGGAGGGCCCCACAATGAGCAGTTCTTC. Translation: CASSLTGLAGGPHNEQFF.

The rearrangement uses TRBV2 and TRBJ2-7; D is uncertain. The CDR3 has 12 residues. Trimming took 3 bases from V and 4 from J, leaving 7 bases between them. Germline CDR1 and CDR2: SNHLY and FYNNEI. CDR3 amino acids: CASSDAQYEQYF. CDR3 nucleotide sequence: TGTGCCAGCAGTGACGCACAGTACGAGCAGTACTTC. The full variable domain, its missing parts supplied by reference TRBV2 and TRBJ2-7, is EPEVTQTPSHQVTQMGQEVILRCVPISNHLYFYWYRQILGQKVEFLVSFYNNEISEKSEIFDDQFSVERPDGSNFTLKIRSTKLEDSAMYFCASSDAQYEQYFGPGTRLTVT.

The chain carries TRBV5-4 and TRBJ2-7, with 12 bases matching TRBD1. This CDR3 is 15 amino acids long. Germline CDR1 and CDR2: SGHNT and YYREEE (reference sequence). V trimming: 1 base; J trimming: 5 bases; junction bases outside the gene matches: 4. CDR3 amino acids: CASSLSGTGGHEQYF. DNA of the CDR3: TGTGCCAGCAGCTTGTCCGGGACAGGGGGCCACGAGCAGTACTTC.

The chain is built from TRBV4-3 and TRBJ2-1; the match to TRBD1 covers 9 bases. Looked up from germline, CDR1 is LGHNA and CDR2 is YSLEER. Trimming took 4 bases from V and 2 from J; bases not matched to a gene: 3. The CDR3 runs to 15 residues. The DNA of the CDR3 is TGCGCCAGCAGCCTCAGACAGGGGGCCTACAATGAGCAGTTCTTC. Amino acids: CASSLRQGAYNEQFF.

V usage is TRBV9 and J usage is TRBJ2-3; TRBD2 matches at 8 bases. V was pared by 7 bases and J by 4 bases, with 11 bases of the junction left unmatched. In germline, CDR1 is SGDLS, CDR2 YYNGEE. The CDR3 sequence is 15 residues long. This CDR3 is CASSREGLTPDTQYF. The CDR3 nucleotides read TGTGCCAGCTCCCGGGAGGGCCTCACGCCAGATACGCAGTATTTT.